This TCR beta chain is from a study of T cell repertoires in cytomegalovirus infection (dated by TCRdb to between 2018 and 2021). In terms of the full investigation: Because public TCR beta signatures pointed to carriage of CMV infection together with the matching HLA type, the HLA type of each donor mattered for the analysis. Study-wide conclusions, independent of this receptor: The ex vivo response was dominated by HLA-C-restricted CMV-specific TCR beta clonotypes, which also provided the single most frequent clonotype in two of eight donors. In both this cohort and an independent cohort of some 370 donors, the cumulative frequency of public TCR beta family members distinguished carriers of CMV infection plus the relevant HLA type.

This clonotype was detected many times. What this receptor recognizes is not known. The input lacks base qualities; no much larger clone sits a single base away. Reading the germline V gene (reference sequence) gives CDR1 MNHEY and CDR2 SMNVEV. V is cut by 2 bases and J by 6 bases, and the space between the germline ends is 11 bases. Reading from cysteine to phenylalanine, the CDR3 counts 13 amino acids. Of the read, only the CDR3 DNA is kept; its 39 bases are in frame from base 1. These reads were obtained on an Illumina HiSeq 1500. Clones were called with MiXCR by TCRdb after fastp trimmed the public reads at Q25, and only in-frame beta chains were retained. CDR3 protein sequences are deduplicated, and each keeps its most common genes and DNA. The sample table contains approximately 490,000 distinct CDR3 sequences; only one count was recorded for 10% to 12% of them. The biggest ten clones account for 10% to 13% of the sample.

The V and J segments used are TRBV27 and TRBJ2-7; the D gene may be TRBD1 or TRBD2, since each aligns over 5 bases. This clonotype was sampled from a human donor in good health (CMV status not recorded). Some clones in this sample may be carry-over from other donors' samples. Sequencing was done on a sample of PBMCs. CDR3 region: CASSLGTLGEQYF. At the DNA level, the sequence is TGTGCCAGCAGTTTAGGGACGCTGGGCGAGCAGTACTTC.